This T cell receptor (beta chain) was retrieved from a study of shared clonotypes between healthy human individuals. TCRdb's copy holds only in-frame clones and misses some; the assay was immunoSEQ multiplex PCR. This table has around 2.5 million clones, approximately 94% appearing once. Trimming pared 3 bases from V and 2 bases from J, leaving 11 bases between. Germline lookup yields CDR1 WNHNN and CDR2 SYGVQD (reference sequence). CDR3 size: 15 residues. Turning to this clone: The antigen remains undetermined.

General observations from the study: For sorted subsets, rarefaction showed incomplete sequencing despite large depth.

Sequencing was carried out using naive CD4+ T cells from PBMCs. Specified subset: CD45RA+ positively selected. The chain is built from TRBV10-1 and TRBJ2-1; D may be TRBD2 (5 bases). This sequence was found in a man between 18 and 29 years old in good health. Some clones in this sample may be carry-over from other donors' samples. CDR3 nucleotide sequence: TGCGCCAGCAGTGAAGGAGGCCCTCCCTACAATGAGCAGTTCTTC. It encodes CASSEGGPPYNEQFF.